This TCR beta chain was sequenced during a study of T cells in Graves' hyperthyroidism and ophthalmopathy. Orbital computed tomography and thyroid ultrasound, together with serum TRAb and thyroxine and clinical symptoms, were used for diagnoses. In the case of this clonotype: Its antigen remains unidentified.

Researchers amplified the TCR beta CDR3 regions from RNA transcripts. HTBI primers were the set used in a first-round RT-PCR of the TCR CDR3. TCRdb itself ran the multiplex PCR reads through MiXCR, one entry per CDR3 protein. The sample includes some 270,000 distinct CDR3 sequences, 13% of them seen just once. The CDR3 is 16 residues long. Trimming cost V 7 bases and J 5 bases, with 18 bases left between them. CDR1 and CDR2 (germline): MRHNA, SNTAGT. Study-wide points: The model forecast ophthalmopathy, anticipating it by a median roughly 6.3 months before onset. Most thyroid clonotypes expanded above 0.001 were also detected in blood. Stable hyperthyroidism and ophthalmopathy were separated using 13 V-J signatures.

The sequence was obtained from a young woman with Graves' hyperthyroidism that later progressed to Graves' ophthalmopathy. V and J are TRBV6-4 and TRBJ1-6; D is possibly TRBD1 (6 bases). The sample taken for sequencing was blood. The CDR3 coding sequence is TGTGCCAGCACCCGACCCCAGGACAGAAATAATTCACCCCTCCACTTT. Its protein product is CASTRPQDRNNSPLHF.